This entry lists 3 T cell receptor beta chains sequenced from one sample in a study of T cells in women clearing cervical HPV infection. TCRdb's copy holds only in-frame clones and misses some; the assay was immunoSEQ multiplex PCR. The sample totals under 35,000 clones. Input material: blood buffy coat. The receptors shown here come from a woman between 18 and 70 years old with a cervical HPV16 infection that either progressed to CIN3+ or cleared (not recorded which).

About this clone itself: The observed sequence ends 3 residues before the CDR3 terminus, with the missing tail filled in from the germline J gene. This sequence joins TRBV7-3 and TRBJ2-1; 10 bases match TRBD2. The CDR3 has 14 residues. Germline V gene sequence: CDR1 SGHTA, CDR2 FQGTGA. V was clipped by 5 bases and J by 3 bases; unmatched bases: 1. CDR3 bases read: TGTGCCAGCAGCCTAGCGGGGGACTACAATGAG. The encoded protein is CASSLAGDYNE. The full CDR3 sequence reads CASSLAGDYNEQFF. Using reference TRBV7-3 and TRBJ2-1 for the parts outside the CDR3, the full variable domain is GAGVSQTPSNKVTEKGKYVELRCDPISGHTALYWYRQSLGQGPEFLIYFQGTGAADDSGLPNDRFFAVRPEGSVSTLKIQRTERGDSAVYLCASSLAGDYNEQFFGPGTRLTVL.

Note on this clone: The read terminates 3 residues ahead of where the CDR3 ends, so the germline J gene completes it. This chain uses TRBV11-3 with TRBJ2-5; D perhaps matches TRBD2 (6 bases). Per germline, CDR1 SGHNT and CDR2 YENEEA. There are 14 residues in the CDR3. Between the trimmed V and J ends, which lost 3 bases and 5 bases, there was a span of 13 bases. CDR3 sequence: CASSFGGEEETQYF. CDR3 DNA (partial): TGTGCCAGCAGCTTCGGAGGGGAAGAGGAGACC.

The CDR3 reads CASSTHPLREAYEQYF. The CDR3 bases that were read are TGTGCCAGCAGTACCCACCCCCTGCGGGAAGCCTACGAG. The gene calls are TRBV2 and TRBJ2-7; D may be TRBD2 (6 bases). The read gets to within 3 residues of the CDR3 end, and the germline J gene fills in the rest. With 5 bases removed from V and 2 bases from J, the gap between germline ends came to 19 bases. The CDR3 runs to 16 residues. Germline lookup yields CDR1 SNHLY and CDR2 FYNNEI.